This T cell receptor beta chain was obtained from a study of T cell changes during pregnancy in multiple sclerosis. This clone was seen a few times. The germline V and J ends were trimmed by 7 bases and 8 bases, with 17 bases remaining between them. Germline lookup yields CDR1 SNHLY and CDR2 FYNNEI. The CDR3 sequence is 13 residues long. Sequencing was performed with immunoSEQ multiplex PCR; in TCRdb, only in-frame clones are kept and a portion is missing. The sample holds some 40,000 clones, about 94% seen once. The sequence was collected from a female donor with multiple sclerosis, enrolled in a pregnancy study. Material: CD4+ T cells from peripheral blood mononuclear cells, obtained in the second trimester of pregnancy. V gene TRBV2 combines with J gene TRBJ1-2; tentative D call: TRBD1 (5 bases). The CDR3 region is CASTLQGRWGYTF. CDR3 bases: TGTGCCAGCACCCTCCAGGGTAGATGGGGCTACACCTTC.